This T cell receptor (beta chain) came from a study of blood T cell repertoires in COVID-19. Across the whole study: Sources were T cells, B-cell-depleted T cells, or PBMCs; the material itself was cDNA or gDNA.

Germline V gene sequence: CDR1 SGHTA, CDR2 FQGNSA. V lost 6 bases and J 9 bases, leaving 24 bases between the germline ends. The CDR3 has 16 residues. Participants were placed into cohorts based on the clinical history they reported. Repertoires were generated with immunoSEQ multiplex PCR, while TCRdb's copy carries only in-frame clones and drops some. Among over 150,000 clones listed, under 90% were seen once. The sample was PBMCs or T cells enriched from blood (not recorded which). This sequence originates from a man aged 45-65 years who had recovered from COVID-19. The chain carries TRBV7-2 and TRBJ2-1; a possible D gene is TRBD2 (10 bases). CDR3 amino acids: CASRTGGTSVTGEQFF. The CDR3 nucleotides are TGTGCCAGCAGGACAGGGGGGACTAGCGTAACCGGTGAGCAGTTCTTC.